Following are 8 T cell receptor beta chains from one sample sequenced in a study of PD-1 blockade in classical Hodgkin lymphoma. Generated by immunoSEQ multiplex PCR, the TCRdb table keeps only in-frame clones and is missing some. The sample records some 26,000 clones, roughly 89% being singletons. Each of the patients experienced relapse following autologous stem cell transplantation, and their brentuximab vedotin exposure differed. Purified CD4+ T cells were obtained from thawed PBMCs through magnetic negative selection. The specimen comprised CD4+ T cells from blood, sampled at baseline. The receptors were sampled from a human donor with classical Hodgkin lymphoma.

The sample holds a few counts of this clone. The chain carries TRBV5-1 and TRBJ1-4; D is possibly TRBD1 (6 bases). Germline V lookup: CDR1 SGHRS, CDR2 YFSETQ. The V end lost 0 bases, the J end lost 11 bases, and 14 bases lay between the germline ends. This CDR3 is built from 14 residues. The CDR3 loop is CASSLEGQLEKLFF. CDR3 coding DNA: TGCGCCAGCAGCTTGGAAGGACAGTTGGAGAAACTGTTTTTT.

The rearrangement joins TRBV18 to TRBJ1-5; the D is unclear. The V end was cut by 0 bases, the J end by 6 bases, with 18 bases between. Germline V gives CDR1 KGHSH, CDR2 LQKENI. The CDR3 is made up of 17 amino acids. The CDR3 region has the DNA TGTGCCAGCTCACCACCCTGGGGTGCTGTGGAGGGTCAGCCCCAGCATTTT. The encoded protein is CASSPPWGAVEGQPQHF.

This clone was detected a few times. The chain couples TRBV13 to TRBJ2-7, with 7 bases that match TRBD1. Trimming cost V 4 bases and J 3 bases; bases outside gene matches: 3. This CDR3 spans 13 amino acids. Germline assignment: CDR1 PRHDT and CDR2 FYEKMQ (reference sequence). Here the CDR3 DNA reads TGTGCCAGCAGCTACCGGACAGGCTACGAGCAGTACTTC. It encodes CASSYRTGYEQYF.

This clone is a singleton in its sample. V gene TRBV9 combines with J gene TRBJ2-1, with TRBD2 matching 7 bases. In germline, CDR1 is SGDLS, CDR2 YYNGEE. V lost 3 bases, J lost 4 bases, and 7 bases stayed unmatched. The CDR3 runs 15 residues. The CDR3 loop reads CASSEGGVIYNEQFF. In DNA form, the CDR3 reads TGTGCCAGCAGCGAGGGAGGGGTTATATACAATGAGCAGTTCTTC.

The DNA of the CDR3 is TGTGCCAGCTCTACAGGGAGCAATCAGCCCCAGCATTTT. Protein sequence: CASSTGSNQPQHF. The V gene is TRBV18, the J gene TRBJ1-5, with D possibly being TRBD1 (6 bases). There are 13 residues in the CDR3. Germline V gene data show CDR1 as KGHSH and CDR2 as LQKENI. V lost 6 bases to trimming and J lost 1 base, with 7 bases between them.

This chain connects TRBV2 to TRBJ2-1, with TRBD1 matching over 8 bases. The germline gives CDR1 SNHLY, CDR2 FYNNEI. The J segment lost 5 bases and the V segment lost 5 bases, leaving 8 bases of the junction unmatched. The CDR3 runs 15 residues. As DNA, the CDR3 is TGTGCCAGCAGTCTATCTCGGACAGGGAACAATGAGCAGTTCTTC. Protein product: CASSLSRTGNNEQFF. Looking up the rest from reference TRBV2 and TRBJ2-1 gives the full variable domain: EPEVTQTPSHQVTQMGQEVILRCVPISNHLYFYWYRQILGQKVEFLVSFYNNEISEKSEIFDDQFSVERPDGSNFTLKIRSTKLEDSAMYFCASSLSRTGNNEQFFGPGTRLTVL.

This clone has a single count. This rearrangement joins TRBV7-2 to TRBJ2-7; 15 nucleotides agree with TRBD2. Germline loops: CDR1 SGHTA, CDR2 FQGNSA. The CDR3 covers 18 residues. The J segment lost 3 bases and the V segment lost 3 bases, leaving 9 bases of the junction unmatched. CDR3 in amino acids: CASSLQRTSGGAVYEQYF. The CDR3 DNA follows: TGTGCCAGCAGCTTGCAACGGACTAGCGGGGGGGCCGTCTACGAGCAGTACTTC.

The rearrangement uses TRBV27 and TRBJ1-2; unclear D gene. Germline assignment: CDR1 MNHEY and CDR2 SMNVEV (reference sequence). The CDR3 spans 16 residues. Trimming took off 0 bases at V and 11 bases at J, with 22 bases between the two ends. CDR3: CASSLSIYVELGLYTF. CDR3 bases: TGTGCCAGCAGTTTATCGATTTACGTGGAGTTAGGACTGTACACCTTC.